What follows is one T cell receptor (beta chain) and its context. As yet, its antigen is unknown. These data come from a study of radiotherapy plus CTLA-4 blockade in lung cancer. Looking at the study overall: Of the patients, 15% to 20% showed objective responses and around 29% attained disease control.

V dropped 1 base and J dropped 8; count of bases not matched to a gene: 7. The CDR3 loop spans 17 amino acids. Study findings and constraints: Together with interferon-beta, which increased in serum after radiation, early dynamic changes in blood T cell clones were reportedly the best predictors of response. TCR clones originating in tumors grew in number in blood after radiotherapy plus ipilimumab.

Assay used: immunoSEQ multiplex PCR; TCRdb lists only in-frame clones, some missing. The sample lists around 42,000 clones, roughly 60% occurring once. The chain links TRBV5-3 to TRBJ2-1; 15 positions match TRBD2. TRBV5-3 qualifies as an ORF whose function is uncertain. The TCR was taken from a human donor with non-small cell lung cancer who had a partial response to radiotherapy plus ipilimumab. This specimen was peripheral blood, taken from a patient treated with radiotherapy plus ipilimumab. The CDR3 loop is CARSLRGLAGGGHEQFF. The CDR3 DNA reads as TGTGCCAGAAGCTTGCGTGGACTAGCGGGAGGGGGCCATGAGCAGTTCTTC.